These 23 T cell receptor beta chains were sequenced from one sample in a study of blood T cells in healthy people across ages. Next came a second PCR, run for roughly 6 to 11 cycles, which used a sample-barcoded 5' primer along with a J-beta primer mix. TCRdb itself ran the 5' RACE reads through MiXCR, one entry per CDR3 protein. Among 500,000 to 550,000 distinct CDR3 sequences listed, about 24% were seen once. The same sample was also used in a study of T cells of mothers and their children.

Sequencing input: blood. The origin of the receptors is a boy aged 10-17 years in good health.

This clonotype appeared a few times. J is TRBJ2-6 and V is TRBV28; the D gene is possibly TRBD2 (7 bases). Germline lookup yields CDR1 MDHEN and CDR2 SYDVKM. CDR3 length equals 14 residues. The V and J ends lost 6 bases and 8 bases respectively, with 14 bases between them. The CDR3 DNA is TGTGCCAGCAGATTACAGGGAGGGCCCAACGTCCTGACTTTC. Translated, it gives CASRLQGGPNVLTF. Drawing the rest from reference TRBV28 and TRBJ2-6, the complete variable domain is DVKVTQSSRYLVKRTGEKVFLECVQDMDHENMFWYRQDPGLGLRLIYFSYDVKMKEKGDIPEGYSVSREKKERFSLILESASTNQTSMYLCASRLQGGPNVLTFGAGSRLTVL.

This chain joins TRBV20-1 and TRBJ2-5, with 9 nucleotides matching TRBD1. Germline V lookup: CDR1 DFQATT, CDR2 SNEGSKA (reference sequence). V shed 2 bases and J 5 bases; nucleotides not matched to a gene: 9. This CDR3 spans 15 amino acids. The CDR3 sequence is CSARLRDRVLETQYF. The CDR3 DNA reads TGCAGTGCTAGATTAAGGGACAGGGTCCTTGAGACCCAGTACTTC.

This clonotype was counted at least ten times. The J gene is TRBJ2-3, the V gene TRBV6-4; 11 nucleotides align to TRBD2. The CDR3 is 16 amino acids. After removal of 0 bases from V and 2 bases from J, the junction contained 1 base not matched to a gene. Germline V gene sequence: CDR1 MRHNA, CDR2 SNTAGT. The CDR3 nucleotides are TGTGCCAGCAGTGACTCTAGCGGGAGGGCCACAGATACGCAGTATTTT. Protein sequence: CASSDSSGRATDTQYF.

This clonotype was found a few times. The chain links TRBV6-5 to TRBJ2-7, with TRBD2 matching over 10 bases. J lost 5 bases, V lost 3 bases, and 7 bases had no gene match. The CDR3 has 15 amino acids. CDR1 and CDR2 from the germline V gene are MNHEY and SVGAGI. The CDR3 protein is CASSYLAGGIHEQYF. Here the CDR3 DNA reads TGTGCCAGCAGTTATTTAGCGGGAGGAATCCACGAGCAGTACTTC.

The V and J genes are TRBV18 and TRBJ2-5; 7 bases fit TRBD2. Losses at the gene ends were 0 bases for V and 0 bases for J; bases not matched to a gene: 7. Looked up from germline, CDR1 is KGHSH and CDR2 is LQKENI. There are 17 residues in the CDR3. CDR3 sequence: CASSPPTVLANQETQYF. The CDR3 DNA is TGTGCCAGCTCACCACCGACAGTACTAGCGAACCAAGAGACCCAGTACTTC.

The chain is built from TRBV25-1 and TRBJ1-2; weak D call: TRBD1 (5 bases). The germline V gene encodes CDR1 MGHDK and CDR2 SYGVNS. Trimming cost V 8 bases and J 4 bases, with 17 bases left between them. CDR3 length equals 14 residues. CDR3: CASLRRGEIYGYTF. The CDR3 nucleotides read TGTGCCAGCCTTCGCCGGGGGGAGATCTATGGCTACACCTTC.

The rearrangement links TRBV30 to TRBJ1-1; D unclear. This CDR3 contains 13 residues. Trimming cost V 3 bases and J 0 bases, with 8 bases left between them. CDR1 and CDR2 (germline): GTSNPN, SVGIG (reference sequence). The CDR3 bases are TGTGCCTGGAGCAACTCCATGAACACTGAAGCTTTCTTT. Amino acids: CAWSNSMNTEAFF.

The chain is built from TRBV6-2 or TRBV6-3 and TRBJ1-1, with TRBD1 identical over 7 bases. CDR3 length equals 14 residues. Germline lookup yields CDR1 MNHEY and CDR2 SVGEGT. V was clipped by 5 bases and J by 3 bases; unmatched bases: 6. CDR3 region: CASSLGGGYTEAFF. CDR3 DNA sequence: TGTGCCAGCAGTCTTGGAGGGGGCTACACTGAAGCTTTCTTT.

The rearrangement joins TRBV9 to TRBJ2-4; 12 positions match TRBD2. The germline gives CDR1 SGDLS, CDR2 YYNGEE. V shed 10 bases and J 2 bases; nucleotides not matched to a gene: 4. This CDR3 region has 14 residues. The CDR3 DNA follows: TGTGCCTCTAGCGGGGGGGCCACCAAAAACATTCAGTACTTC. Amino acid sequence: CASSGGATKNIQYF. Looking up the rest from reference TRBV9 and TRBJ2-4 gives the full variable domain: DSGVTQTPKHLITATGQRVTLRCSPRSGDLSVYWYQQSLDQGLQFLIQYYNGEERAKGNILERFSAQQFPDLHSELNLSSLELGDSALYFCASSGGATKNIQYFGAGTRLSVL.

This clonotype was detected only a few times. The CDR3 DNA is TGTGCCAGCAGTTATAACCCCGGGGAGCTGTTTTTT. It codes for CASSYNPGELFF. The rearrangement links TRBV6-2 or TRBV6-3 to TRBJ2-2; D not resolved. Per the germline V gene, CDR1 is MNHEY and CDR2 is SVGEGT. Trimming pared 3 bases from V and 6 bases from J, leaving 5 bases between. CDR3 length: 12 amino acids.

This clonotype was counted a few times. The chain uses TRBV20-1 and TRBJ2-1; D may be TRBD1 or TRBD2 (5 bases each). The end of the DNA fits TRBJ2-7 better, so the J call may be wrong. Per the germline V gene, CDR1 is DFQATT and CDR2 is SNEGSKA (reference sequence). The length of the CDR3 is 14 residues. Written as DNA, the CDR3 is TGCAGTGGACTACCGGGACCTAGCTCCTACGAGCAGTACTTC. The encoded protein is CSGLPGPSSYEQYF.

This clonotype was counted at least ten times. This chain uses TRBV29-1 with TRBJ2-3; possible D gene TRBD2, 5 bases. In germline, CDR1 is SQVTM, CDR2 ANQGSEA. Trimming cost V 3 bases and J 5 bases, with 12 bases left between them. The CDR3 is 13 residues long. The CDR3 bases are TGCAGCGTTGAGGTCCAGCGGCAAGATACGCAGTATTTT. Translating it yields CSVEVQRQDTQYF.

This clonotype was observed a few times. J is TRBJ2-5 and V is TRBV14; 8 bases agree with TRBD1. The CDR3 contains 14 residues. Germline V gives CDR1 SGHDN, CDR2 FVKESK. V lost 6 bases to trimming and J lost 11 bases; unmatched junction nucleotides: 14. The CDR3 sequence: CASSSQGAGREQYF. The CDR3 nucleotides are TGTGCCAGCAGTTCTCAGGGGGCTGGTAGGGAGCAGTACTTC.

This chain connects TRBV5-1 to TRBJ2-7, with TRBD1 identical over 11 bases. Unmatched junction bases numbered 12, after V lost 7 bases and J lost 3 bases. Germline CDR1 is SGHRS and CDR2 is YFSETQ. CDR3 length: 16 residues. The CDR3 loop reads CASASTGTGGLYEQYF. For the CDR3, the DNA is TGCGCCAGCGCTAGTACCGGGACAGGGGGACTCTACGAGCAGTACTTC.

This sequence joins TRBV20-1 and TRBJ2-5, with 8 nucleotides matching TRBD2. Near its end, the DNA agrees better with TRBJ2-1, so the J call may be wrong. The CDR3 has 13 amino acids. The germline gives CDR1 DFQATT, CDR2 SNEGSKA (reference sequence). The CDR3 here is CSARAPGGSEQFF. CDR3 nucleotides: TGCAGTGCTAGGGCGCCGGGGGGGAGCGAGCAGTTCTTC.

This clonotype appeared a few times. The chain joins TRBV5-5 to TRBJ2-7, with D possibly TRBD1 on 6 matching bases. Gene TRBJ2-1 matches the end of the DNA better, so the J call may be wrong. The germline gives CDR1 SGHKS, CDR2 YYEKEE (reference sequence). The CDR3 contains 19 residues. This CDR3 is CASSLVFFRQVFLGNEQFF. DNA for the CDR3: TGTGCCAGCAGCTTGGTGTTTTTTCGACAGGTTTTTTTGGGTAATGAGCAGTTCTTC.

This sequence joins TRBV7-9 and TRBJ2-4; tentatively, D is TRBD1 or TRBD2 (5 bases each). The CDR3 runs to 15 residues. Germline V CDR1 and CDR2: SEHNR, FQNEAQ (reference sequence). With 1 base removed from V and 4 bases from J, the gap between germline ends came to 11 bases. The CDR3 reads CASSLVGEGKNIQYF. For the CDR3, the DNA is TGTGCCAGCAGCTTAGTGGGGGAAGGGAAAAACATTCAGTACTTC. The full variable domain, rest sourced from reference TRBV7-9 and TRBJ2-4, is DTGVSQNPRHKITKRGQNVTFRCDPISEHNRLYWYRQTLGQGPEFLTYFQNEAQLEKSRLLSDRFSAERPKGSFSTLEIQRTEQGDSAMYLCASSLVGEGKNIQYFGAGTRLSVL.

V and J are TRBV29-1 and TRBJ2-7; D gene unclear. Germline V CDR1 and CDR2: SQVTM, ANQGSEA. V was cut by 3 bases and J by 2 bases, with 11 bases left in between. The CDR3 loop spans 13 amino acids. Here the CDR3 DNA reads TGCAGCGTTGAGAACGGTCGAGCCTACGAGCAGTACTTC. Translating it yields CSVENGRAYEQYF.

The chain has TRBV5-1 and TRBJ2-7, with 8 bases aligning to TRBD1. This CDR3 contains 13 residues. Germline V gives CDR1 SGHRS, CDR2 YFSETQ. Germline trimming cut 3 bases from V and 5 bases from J; bases unmatched to any gene: 4. DNA for the CDR3: TGCGCCAGCAGCTGGACAGGGACAAACGAGCAGTACTTC. Its protein is CASSWTGTNEQYF.

The chain carries TRBV7-3 and TRBJ2-6; D perhaps matches TRBD2 (6 bases). This CDR3 is built from 15 residues. The germline V gene encodes CDR1 SGHTA and CDR2 FQGTGA. V dropped 2 bases and J dropped 4 bases, with 9 bases sitting between them. Here the CDR3 reads CASSLAGYGANVLTF. The DNA for the CDR3 is TGTGCCAGCAGCTTAGCGGGGTACGGGGCCAACGTCCTGACTTTC.

V usage is TRBV7-2 and J usage is TRBJ2-7; TRBD2 matches 9 bases. The CDR3 is 13 residues long. CDR1 is SGHTA, CDR2 FQGNSA, per germline. The CDR3 bases are TGTGCGTCTAGCGGGAACGTCGGTTACGAGCAGTACTTC. Its translation is CASSGNVGYEQYF.

The rearrangement links TRBV6-2 or TRBV6-3 to TRBJ2-1, with 8 bases aligning to TRBD2. CDR1 is MNHEY, CDR2 SVGEGT, per germline. The J segment lost 0 bases and the V segment lost 5 bases, leaving 9 bases of the junction unmatched. This CDR3 has 17 amino acids. The CDR3 loop is CASSPPGLAGSYNEQFF. The CDR3, as DNA: TGTGCCAGCAGTCCACCGGGCCTAGCGGGCTCCTACAATGAGCAGTTCTTC.

This clonotype was observed once. The rearrangement joins TRBV12-3 or TRBV12-4 to TRBJ1-1, with no clear D. Between the trimmed V and J ends, which lost 6 bases and 6 bases, there was a span of 11 bases. This CDR3 is built from 12 residues. The CDR3 loop reads CASSYVGPEAFF. The DNA of the CDR3 is TGTGCCAGCAGCTACGTCGGCCCTGAAGCTTTCTTT.